These 14 T cell receptor beta chains came from one sample sequenced in a study of blood T cell repertoires in COVID-19. Sequenced by immunoSEQ multiplex PCR; TCRdb stores in-frame clones only, minus some. The table records under 350,000 clones, approximately 87% of them present only once. The sample taken for sequencing was peripheral blood. The receptors stem from a man in his 60s who had recovered from COVID-19.

The V and J genes are TRBV5-1 and TRBJ2-3; unclear D gene. Germline CDR1 reads SGHRS; CDR2 reads YFSETQ. The length of the CDR3 is 15 residues. Trimming shortened V by 2 bases and J by 0 bases, and 10 bases separated the two germline ends. CDR3 in DNA: TGCGCCAGCAGCTTACAGACGAAAAGCACAGATACGCAGTATTTT. Translated: CASSLQTKSTDTQYF.

This clone appeared a few times. The genes are TRBV3-1 (or the pseudogene TRBV3-2) and TRBJ2-1, with TRBD2 matching 9 bases. The CDR3 totals 17 residues. Germline trimming cut 0 bases from V and 8 bases from J; bases unmatched to any gene: 11. Germline V gene sequence: CDR1 LGHDT, CDR2 YNNKEL (reference sequence). The CDR3 region has the DNA TGTGCCAGCAGCCAAGACCTGGGCGGGGGGGCCATCCATGAGCAGTTCTTC. The encoded protein is CASSQDLGGGAIHEQFF.

This sequence joins TRBV6-5 and TRBJ1-1, with D perhaps matching TRBD1 (6 bases). The V gene lost 2 bases and the J gene lost 1 base, with 11 bases spanning the gap. This CDR3 comprises 15 residues. The germline gives CDR1 MNHEY, CDR2 SVGAGI. The CDR3 DNA is TGTGCCAGCAGTTACGATCGGGGGGCGAACACTGAAGCTTTCTTT. Translated, it gives CASSYDRGANTEAFF.

The rearrangement uses TRBV6-2 or TRBV6-3 and TRBJ2-7; 7 bases are a match to TRBD1. This CDR3 has 16 amino acids. CDR1 is MNHEY, CDR2 SVGEGT, per germline. V lost 6 bases, J lost 4 bases, and 15 bases stayed unmatched. The CDR3 protein is CASSRTLGQVAYEQYF. CDR3 coding DNA: TGTGCCAGCAGCCGGACCCTAGGACAGGTGGCTTACGAGCAGTACTTC.

The chain is built from TRBV28 and TRBJ2-1; 12 bases line up with TRBD2. Losses at the gene ends were 4 bases for V and 7 bases for J; bases not matched to a gene: 8. The CDR3 runs to 16 residues. Germline CDR1 is MDHEN and CDR2 is SYDVKM. The CDR3 sequence is CASSSPASGGANEQFF. CDR3 bases: TGTGCCAGCAGTTCCCCAGCTAGCGGGGGGGCAAATGAGCAGTTCTTC. The full variable domain, rest sourced from reference TRBV28 and TRBJ2-1, is DVKVTQSSRYLVKRTGEKVFLECVQDMDHENMFWYRQDPGLGLRLIYFSYDVKMKEKGDIPEGYSVSREKKERFSLILESASTNQTSMYLCASSSPASGGANEQFFGPGTRLTVL.

Only a few counts were recorded for this clone. The V call is TRBV21-1, the J call TRBJ2-1; TRBD2 is the table's D call and was not checked against the DNA. TRBV21-1 is a listed pseudogene. The CDR3 runs 16 residues. CDR3 sequence (DNA): TGTGCCAGCAGCGCCTTTAGCGGACTCTCCTACAATGAGCAGTTCTTC. Encoded protein: CASSAFSGLSYNEQFF.

This chain links TRBV2 with TRBJ1-1; D remains ambiguous. The CDR3 length is 12 residues. The germline V and J ends were trimmed by 8 bases and 0 bases, with 7 bases remaining between them. Germline lookup yields CDR1 SNHLY and CDR2 FYNNEI. The DNA of the CDR3 is TGTGCCAGCTCAATGTTGAACACTGAAGCTTTCTTT. As protein: CASSMLNTEAFF.

The chain links TRBV11-3 to TRBJ2-1; 7 bases are shared with TRBD1. With V trimmed by 1 base and J by 7 bases, 4 bases remained unmatched. This CDR3 has 14 amino acids. Germline values: CDR1 SGHNT, CDR2 YENEEA. The CDR3 loop reads CASSLGQGGNEQFF. CDR3 nucleotides: TGTGCCAGCAGCTTAGGACAGGGCGGGAATGAGCAGTTCTTC. Looking up the rest from reference TRBV11-3 and TRBJ2-1 gives the full variable domain: EAGVVQSPRYKIIEKKQPVAFWCNPISGHNTLYWYLQNLGQGPELLIRYENEEAVDDSQLPKDRFSAERLKGVDSTLKIQPAELGDSAVYLCASSLGQGGNEQFFGPGTRLTVL.

V is TRBV5-8 and J is TRBJ2-5; 9 bases line up with TRBD1. J was trimmed by 7 bases and V by 4 bases; bases with no gene match: 8. The CDR3 is 14 amino acids. Germline V lookup: CDR1 SGHTS, CDR2 YDEGEE. The CDR3: CASSPDRGRGTQYF. The CDR3 DNA is TGTGCCAGCAGCCCCGACAGGGGGAGGGGGACCCAGTACTTC.

This clone has only a few counts. The chain couples TRBV6-1 to TRBJ1-5; TRBD1 agrees at 7 bases. V gave up 1 base and J gave up 4 bases; unmatched junction bases: 1. In germline, CDR1 is MNHNS, CDR2 SASEGT. CDR3 length: 14 amino acids. The CDR3 reads CASSEGQGNQPQHF. The CDR3 nucleotides read TGTGCCAGCAGTGAAGGACAGGGAAATCAGCCCCAGCATTTT.

The chain carries TRBV10-1 and TRBJ2-7; 7 bases fit TRBD1. The CDR3 consists of 14 residues. Germline-derived CDR1 and CDR2 are WNHNN and SYGVQD (reference sequence). With V trimmed by 6 bases and J by 2 bases, 7 bases remained unmatched. The CDR3 loop reads CASRSDRAPYEQYF. The CDR3 bases are TGCGCCAGCAGAAGTGACAGGGCGCCCTACGAGCAGTACTTC.

V and J are TRBV6-2 or TRBV6-3 and TRBJ2-7; D is possibly TRBD1 (6 bases). Trimming pared 8 bases from V and 0 bases from J, leaving 11 bases between. Germline V gives CDR1 MNHEY, CDR2 SVGEGT. This CDR3 has 13 residues. The CDR3 loop is CASRRDNSYEQYF. The CDR3, as DNA: TGTGCCAGCCGCCGGGACAACTCCTACGAGCAGTACTTC.

V gene TRBV6-4 combines with J gene TRBJ2-1; possible D gene TRBD1, 7 bases. Trimming took off 5 bases at V and 7 bases at J, with 18 bases between the two ends. The CDR3 extends over 15 amino acids. Germline V gene data show CDR1 as MRHNA and CDR2 as SNTAGT. The CDR3 DNA sequence: TGTGCCAGCAGTTCTCAGGGGGGCCTTTCTAATGAGCAGTTCTTC. This sequence encodes CASSSQGGLSNEQFF.

This chain connects TRBV29-1 to TRBJ2-3; D not certain. CDR3 size: 12 residues. The V gene lost 4 bases and the J gene lost 1 base, with 6 bases spanning the gap. Germline-derived CDR1 and CDR2 are SQVTM and ANQGSEA. CDR3 in amino acids: CSVVPGTDTQYF. The CDR3, as DNA: TGCAGCGTTGTCCCGGGCACAGATACGCAGTATTTT.